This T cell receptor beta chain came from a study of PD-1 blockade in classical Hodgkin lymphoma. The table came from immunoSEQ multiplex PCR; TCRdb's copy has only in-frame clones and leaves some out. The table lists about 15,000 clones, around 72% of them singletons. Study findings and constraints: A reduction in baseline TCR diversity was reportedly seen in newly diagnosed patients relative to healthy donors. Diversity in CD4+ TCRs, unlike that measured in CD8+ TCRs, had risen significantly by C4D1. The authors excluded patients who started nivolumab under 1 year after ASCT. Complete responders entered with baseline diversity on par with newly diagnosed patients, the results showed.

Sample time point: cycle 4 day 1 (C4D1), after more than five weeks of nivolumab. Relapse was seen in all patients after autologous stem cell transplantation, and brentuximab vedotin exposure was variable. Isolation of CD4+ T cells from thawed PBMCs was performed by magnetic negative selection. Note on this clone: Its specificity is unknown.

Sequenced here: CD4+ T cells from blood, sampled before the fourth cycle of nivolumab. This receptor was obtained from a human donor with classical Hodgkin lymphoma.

As DNA, the CDR3 is TGCGCCAGCGGCCGGGACAGGGTTCGAGAGACCCAGTACTTC. This encodes CASGRDRVRETQYF. This chain links TRBV10-2 with TRBJ2-5; 9 nucleotides line up with TRBD1. CDR3 length equals 14 residues. The germline V gene has CDR1 WSHSY and CDR2 SAAADI. V lost 8 bases to trimming and J lost 4 bases; unmatched junction nucleotides: 8.